These 14 T cell receptor beta chains were all obtained from the same sample, sequenced in a study of regulatory T cells in long-lasting Graves disease. Researchers made TCR beta libraries by using iRepertoire HTBI primers and running Arm-PCR on CDR3 regions. TCRdb re-called the multiplex PCR reads with MiXCR, one entry per CDR3 protein. This sample carries 400,000 to 500,000 distinct CDR3 sequences, approximately 21% of them seen once, and the ten largest clones take 7.1%. The sample's time point: persistent/refractory GD, antithyroid drugs over 5 years with positive TRAb. TCR sequences were obtained from RNA taken from PBMCs. Source: peripheral blood mononuclear cells (PBMCs), taken when the disease was refractory, from a patient treated with antithyroid drugs. Every receptor here comes from a female donor with Graves disease.

This clonotype turned up a few times. This chain connects TRBV30 to TRBJ1-4; tentative D call: TRBD1 (6 bases). The germline CDR1 and CDR2 sequences are GTSNPN and SVGIG (reference sequence). V was shortened by 1 base and J by 0 bases, with 12 bases between the two germline ends. The CDR3 length is 16 residues. The CDR3 is CAWSGGHSATNEKLFF. In DNA form, the CDR3 reads TGTGCCTGGAGTGGGGGACACAGCGCAACTAATGAAAAACTGTTTTTT.

On this clonotype: A far larger clone is just one base off, so this is likely a read error. The V gene is TRBV6-2 or TRBV6-3, the J gene TRBJ2-7; possibly TRBD1 or TRBD2 for D (5 bases each). V lost 5 bases and J lost 5, with 16 bases in between. Germline assignment: CDR1 MNHEY and CDR2 SVGEGT. CDR3 length: 14 amino acids. The CDR3 region has the DNA TGTGCCAGCAGTGTCGGGACGGCTACCCACGAGCAGTACTTC. Encoded protein: CASSVGTATHEQYF.

There are a few counts of this clonotype. The V gene is TRBV7-9, the J gene TRBJ1-5, with 7 bases matching TRBD1. The germline V gene has CDR1 SEHNR and CDR2 FQNEAQ (reference sequence). The V and J ends lost 5 bases and 6 bases, in that order; junction bases with no gene match: 4. The CDR3 covers 13 residues. CDR3 DNA: TGTGCCAGCAGCCCGGGACAGCGTCAGCCCCAGCATTTT. Translated, it gives CASSPGQRQPQHF.

The chain joins TRBV5-1 to TRBJ1-4; maybe TRBD1 (5 bases). CDR1 and CDR2 from the germline V gene are SGHRS and YFSETQ. V was pared by 0 bases and J by 3 bases, with 15 bases between. The CDR3 has 17 amino acids. CDR3 bases: TGCGCCAGCAGCTTGGATTGGGGGTCCGGGGCTAATGAAAAACTGTTTTTT. Amino acid sequence: CASSLDWGSGANEKLFF.

This clonotype was detected a few times. V gene TRBV6-1 combines with J gene TRBJ2-5; 10 bases fit TRBD1. The V gene end was trimmed by 6 bases and the J gene end by 1 base; junction bases not matched to a gene: 20. CDR1 is MNHNS, CDR2 SASEGT, per germline. This CDR3 has 20 residues. CDR3 in DNA: TGTGCCAGCAGCCCCACCTTTGACAGGGGGCGTCTTCCCCCCCAAGAGACCCAGTACTTC. It is translated as CASSPTFDRGRLPPQETQYF.

In this sample, this clonotype turned up many times. The chain uses TRBV28 and TRBJ1-1; D uncertain. Germline CDR1 and CDR2: MDHEN and SYDVKM. The CDR3 is 18 residues long. Trimming pared 6 bases from V and 1 base from J, leaving 24 bases between. The CDR3 region has the DNA TGTGCCAGCAGACATAAACCGGGCCCCCGAAGGAAGAACACTGAAGCTTTCTTT. Residues: CASRHKPGPRRKNTEAFF.

Only a few counts were recorded for this clonotype. The chain links TRBV12-3 or TRBV12-4 to TRBJ2-1; 10 nucleotides line up with TRBD1. Trimming at V came to 5 bases and at J to 8 bases, leaving 9 bases not matched to a gene. The CDR3 has 15 amino acids. CDR3 amino acids: CASSLRGQGRDEQFF. CDR3 DNA sequence: TGTGCCAGCAGTCTCCGGGGACAGGGGCGAGATGAGCAGTTCTTC.

This clonotype came up many times. The V and J genes are TRBV7-2 and TRBJ1-2; no clear D. Trimming took off 2 bases at V and 7 bases at J, with 11 bases between the two ends. This CDR3 has 13 amino acids. Germline CDR1 reads SGHTA; CDR2 reads FQGNSA. The CDR3 nucleotides are TGTGCCAGCAGCTTAATAACCGGAGGTGGCTACACCTTC. Translated, it gives CASSLITGGGYTF. The entire variable domain, with the rest obtained from reference TRBV7-2 and TRBJ1-2, is as follows: GAGVSQSPSNKVTEKGKDVELRCDPISGHTALYWYRQSLGQGLEFLIYFQGNSAPDKSGLPSDRFSAERTGGSVSTLTIQRTQQEDSAVYLCASSLITGGGYTFGSGTRLTVV.

The chain recombines TRBV7-2 with TRBJ1-1; D remains unclear. CDR1 is SGHTA and CDR2 is FQGNSA in the germline V gene. Trimming cost V 2 bases and J 0 bases, with 16 bases left between them. This CDR3 contains 17 residues. The CDR3 spells CASSLPLQGRMNTEAFF. The CDR3 region has the DNA TGTGCCAGCAGCTTACCCCTTCAAGGCAGGATGAACACTGAAGCTTTCTTT.

Many counts were recorded for this clonotype. The V and J genes are TRBV10-3 and TRBJ1-1; D remains ambiguous. Germline assignment: CDR1 ENHRY and CDR2 SYGVKD. The CDR3 has 15 residues. V lost 1 base and J 1 base, leaving 10 bases between the germline ends. The CDR3 is CAISEWAGPNTEAFF. The DNA of the CDR3 is TGTGCCATCAGTGAGTGGGCAGGACCGAACACTGAAGCTTTCTTT.

CDR3 region: CASSYRQGTDTQYF. CDR3 nucleotide sequence: TGTGCCAGCAGTTACCGGCAAGGCACAGATACGCAGTATTTT. The chain has TRBV6-5 and TRBJ2-3, with D unresolved. The length of the CDR3 is 14 residues. Germline values: CDR1 MNHEY, CDR2 SVGAGI. Deletions cut 2 bases from V and 1 base from J, with 7 bases between.

The chain recombines TRBV29-1 with TRBJ1-1; 7 bases agree with TRBD1. The CDR3 loop spans 13 amino acids. Trimming cost V 3 bases and J 6 bases; bases outside gene matches: 7. Germline V gene sequence: CDR1 SQVTM, CDR2 ANQGSEA. The CDR3 region is CSVDQGDGAEAFF. For the CDR3, the DNA is TGCAGCGTTGACCAGGGGGATGGTGCTGAAGCTTTCTTT. Full variable domain (rest looked up from reference TRBV29-1 and TRBJ1-1): SAVISQKPSRDICQRGTSLTIQCQVDSQVTMMFWYRQQPGQSLTLIATANQGSEATYESGFVIDKFPISRPNLTFSTLTVSNMSPEDSSIYLCSVDQGDGAEAFFGQGTRLTVV.

This clonotype has just a few counts. The chain has TRBV5-1 and TRBJ1-1; D is unresolved. This CDR3 has 14 residues. Trimming pared 4 bases from V and 1 base from J, leaving 11 bases between. In germline, CDR1 is SGHRS, CDR2 YFSETQ. This CDR3 reads CASSRKGENTEAFF. The CDR3 DNA sequence: TGCGCCAGCAGCCGCAAGGGAGAGAACACTGAAGCTTTCTTT.

This clonotype was observed many times. J is TRBJ1-1 and V is TRBV7-9; TRBD1 agrees at 9 bases. This CDR3 comprises 15 residues. J gave up 0 bases and V 6 bases, and 5 bases lay outside the gene matches. The germline CDR1 and CDR2 sequences are SEHNR and FQNEAQ (reference sequence). This CDR3 reads CASSPGQGMNTEAFF. The CDR3 nucleotides read TGTGCCAGCAGTCCAGGACAGGGGATGAACACTGAAGCTTTCTTT. Combining the CDR3 with reference TRBV7-9 and TRBJ1-1 gives the whole variable domain DTGVSQNPRHKITKRGQNVTFRCDPISEHNRLYWYRQTLGQGPEFLTYFQNEAQLEKSRLLSDRFSAERPKGSFSTLEIQRTEQGDSAMYLCASSPGQGMNTEAFFGQGTRLTVV.